This TCR beta chain originates from a study of blood T cell repertoires in COVID-19. This CDR3 is 13 amino acids long. Germline V gene data show CDR1 as SNHLY and CDR2 as FYNNEI. V lost 2 bases and J lost 11; bases outside the gene matches: 8. Some clones are missing from TCRdb's copy, which holds only in-frame ones; the method was immunoSEQ multiplex PCR. The sample includes 310,000 or so clones, approximately 90% of them seen just once. V and J are TRBV2 and TRBJ1-1, with 7 bases aligning to TRBD1. Sequences were obtained from PBMCs or T cells enriched from blood (not recorded which). The receptor was derived from a woman younger than 30 who had recovered from COVID-19. This CDR3 is CASSELRQGPAFF. CDR3 DNA sequence: TGTGCCAGCAGTGAACTGAGACAGGGCCCGGCTTTCTTT. The variable domain in full, with the rest retrieved from reference TRBV2 and TRBJ1-1, is EPEVTQTPSHQVTQMGQEVILRCVPISNHLYFYWYRQILGQKVEFLVSFYNNEISEKSEIFDDQFSVERPDGSNFTLKIRSTKLEDSAMYFCASSELRQGPAFFGQGTRLTVV.